This T cell receptor (beta chain) was sequenced for a study of blood T cell repertoires in COVID-19 (dated by TCRdb to the early 2020s). Broadly, across the study: The collaborator samples originated in the United States, Italy and Spain and spanned the acute and convalescent phases of COVID-19. The material from the prospective study consisted of cDNA or gDNA derived from T cells, B-cell-depleted T cells, or PBMCs. Subjects who had been exposed to COVID-19, were actively infected with it, or had recovered from it provided the deeply sampled blood TCRbeta repertoires that made up the dataset. The repertoires were released in a freely available public database meant as a resource for research on the immune response to SARS-CoV-2. The samples were drawn from the first 160 participants of the ongoing ImmuneRACE study and from some 1,300 subjects provided by 6 global collaborators. A de-identified subject ID, COVID-19 status, age in years and sex were almost always included in the sample metadata. Where HLA class I and class II types were available, the types were taken from metadata supplied by the sample provider, not from assay-based typing.

Overall results and qualifications from the work: How much clinical and demographic metadata was included differed by source and by participant, and the metadata was provided uncurated.

TCRbeta CDR3 regions were amplified from genomic DNA using the immunoSEQ Assay, a bias-controlled multiplex PCR. The authors' analysis ran thus. The number of nucleated cells in each sample was estimated by amplification of reference gene primers within the assay. To quantify the absolute abundance of each unique TCRbeta CDR3 rearrangement, sequence reads were collapsed and filtered. For each sample, productive Simpson clonality was calculated by taking the square root of Simpson's diversity index across productive rearrangements. TCRdb obtained this table from immuneACCESS and retained in-frame rearrangements with V and J assigned. These tables miss some clones; where compared with another copy, unresolved V genes account for less than half of the shortfall, and the remainder is unexplained. That table is the source of V, J and clone size, and D and trimming were worked out from the DNA. This sample is represented by tens of thousands of clones; around four fifths of them were singletons. Of the sample, 3.4% is held by the ten largest clones.

Comments on this clone: No antigen is known for it. No base quality values were provided; no much bigger clone lies one nucleotide off.

Whole blood was collected in K2EDTA tubes by collaborating institutions according to the institutions' own protocols. Collaborator samples were shipped for TCRbeta analysis as frozen whole blood, isolated PBMCs, or DNA extracted from either sample type. From the germline V gene, CDR1 is SGHTA and CDR2 is FQGNSA. Trimming costs V 6 bases and J 6 bases, and their ends lie 12 bases apart. The CDR3 measures 14 amino acids from cysteine to phenylalanine. Solely the CDR3 DNA is kept, with 42 bases framed from the first base. The TCR comes from a man in his fifties or sixties with acute or convalescent COVID-19. Sequenced: peripheral blood. The rearrangement combines TRBV7-2 with TRBJ1-6; TRBD1 is a possible D gene, resting on 6 matching bases. The DNA reads TGTGCCAGCAGATCGGACAGTAGTAATTCACCCCTCCACTTT. Translated, this is CASRSDSSNSPLHF.